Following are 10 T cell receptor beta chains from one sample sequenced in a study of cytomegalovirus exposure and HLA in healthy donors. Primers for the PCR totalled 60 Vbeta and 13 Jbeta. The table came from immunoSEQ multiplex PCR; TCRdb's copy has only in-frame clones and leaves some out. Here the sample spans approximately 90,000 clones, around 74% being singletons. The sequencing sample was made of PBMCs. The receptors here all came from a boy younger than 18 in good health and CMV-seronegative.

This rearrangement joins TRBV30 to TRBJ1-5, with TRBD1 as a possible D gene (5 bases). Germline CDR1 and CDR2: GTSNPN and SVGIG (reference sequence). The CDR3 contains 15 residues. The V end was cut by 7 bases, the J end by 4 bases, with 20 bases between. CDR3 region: CAFTRDSLPNQPQHF. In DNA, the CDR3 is TGTGCCTTTACTCGGGACTCTTTACCGAATCAGCCCCAGCATTTT.

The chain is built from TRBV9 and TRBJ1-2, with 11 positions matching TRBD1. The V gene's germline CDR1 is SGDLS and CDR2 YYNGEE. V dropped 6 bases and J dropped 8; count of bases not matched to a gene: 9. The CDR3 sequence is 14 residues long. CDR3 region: CASTGQGAYRGYTF. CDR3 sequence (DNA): TGTGCCAGCACAGGACAGGGGGCCTACAGGGGCTACACCTTC.

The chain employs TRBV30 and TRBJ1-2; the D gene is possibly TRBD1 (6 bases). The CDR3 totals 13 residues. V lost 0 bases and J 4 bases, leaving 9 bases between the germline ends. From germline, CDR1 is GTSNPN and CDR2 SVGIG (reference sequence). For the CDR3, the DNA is TGTGCCTGGAGTGTAATGGGGGCCTATGGCTACACCTTC. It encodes CAWSVMGAYGYTF.

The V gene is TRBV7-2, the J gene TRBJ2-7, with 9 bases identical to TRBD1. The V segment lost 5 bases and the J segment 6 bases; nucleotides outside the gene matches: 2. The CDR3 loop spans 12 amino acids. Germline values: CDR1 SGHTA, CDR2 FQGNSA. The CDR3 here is CASSRDRAEQYF. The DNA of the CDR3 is TGTGCCAGCAGCCGGGACAGGGCCGAGCAGTACTTC.

CDR3 in amino acids: CASRGLADHYNEQFF. CDR3 coding DNA: TGTGCCAGCAGGGGGCTGGCCGATCATTACAATGAGCAGTTCTTC. The chain employs TRBV28 and TRBJ2-1; D possibly corresponds to TRBD1 (5 bases). V gave up 6 bases and J gave up 4 bases, with 16 bases separating them. The CDR3 length is 15 residues. CDR1 and CDR2 from the germline V gene are MDHEN and SYDVKM. Using reference TRBV28 and TRBJ2-1 for the parts outside the CDR3, the full variable domain is DVKVTQSSRYLVKRTGEKVFLECVQDMDHENMFWYRQDPGLGLRLIYFSYDVKMKEKGDIPEGYSVSREKKERFSLILESASTNQTSMYLCASRGLADHYNEQFFGPGTRLTVL.

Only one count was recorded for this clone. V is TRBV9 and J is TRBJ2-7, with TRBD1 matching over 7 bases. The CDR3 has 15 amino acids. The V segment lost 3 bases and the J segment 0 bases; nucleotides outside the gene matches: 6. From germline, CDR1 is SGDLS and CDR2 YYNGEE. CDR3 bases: TGTGCCAGCAGCGCCACGGGACAGAACTCCTACGAGCAGTACTTC. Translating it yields CASSATGQNSYEQYF.

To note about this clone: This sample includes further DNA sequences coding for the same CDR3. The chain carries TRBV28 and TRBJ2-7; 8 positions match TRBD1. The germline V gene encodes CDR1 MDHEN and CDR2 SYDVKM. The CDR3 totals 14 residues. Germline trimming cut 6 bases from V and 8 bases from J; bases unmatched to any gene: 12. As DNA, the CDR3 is TGTGCCAGCAGCCAAACTAGGACAGGGCATAAGCAGTACTTC. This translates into CASSQTRTGHKQYF. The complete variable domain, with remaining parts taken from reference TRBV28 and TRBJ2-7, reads DVKVTQSSRYLVKRTGEKVFLECVQDMDHENMFWYRQDPGLGLRLIYFSYDVKMKEKGDIPEGYSVSREKKERFSLILESASTNQTSMYLCASSQTRTGHKQYFGPGTRLTVT.

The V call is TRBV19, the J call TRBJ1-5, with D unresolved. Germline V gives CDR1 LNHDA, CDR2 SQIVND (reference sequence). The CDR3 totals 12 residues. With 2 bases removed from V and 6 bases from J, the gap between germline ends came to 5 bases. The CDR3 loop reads CASSILGQPQHF. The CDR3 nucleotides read TGTGCCAGTAGTATACTCGGTCAGCCCCAGCATTTT.

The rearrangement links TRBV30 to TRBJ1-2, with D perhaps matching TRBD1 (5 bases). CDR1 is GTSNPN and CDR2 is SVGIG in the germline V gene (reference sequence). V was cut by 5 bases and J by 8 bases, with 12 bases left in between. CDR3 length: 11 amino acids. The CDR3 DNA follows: TGTGCCTGGGTGCAGGGTGGAGGCTACACCTTC. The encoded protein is CAWVQGGGYTF.

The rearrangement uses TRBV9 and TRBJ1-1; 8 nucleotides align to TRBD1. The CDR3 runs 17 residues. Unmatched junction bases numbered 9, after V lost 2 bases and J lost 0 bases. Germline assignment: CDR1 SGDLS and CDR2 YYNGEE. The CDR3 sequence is CASSVGQGLSMNTEAFF. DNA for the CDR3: TGTGCCAGCAGCGTTGGACAGGGACTATCCATGAACACTGAAGCTTTCTTT.